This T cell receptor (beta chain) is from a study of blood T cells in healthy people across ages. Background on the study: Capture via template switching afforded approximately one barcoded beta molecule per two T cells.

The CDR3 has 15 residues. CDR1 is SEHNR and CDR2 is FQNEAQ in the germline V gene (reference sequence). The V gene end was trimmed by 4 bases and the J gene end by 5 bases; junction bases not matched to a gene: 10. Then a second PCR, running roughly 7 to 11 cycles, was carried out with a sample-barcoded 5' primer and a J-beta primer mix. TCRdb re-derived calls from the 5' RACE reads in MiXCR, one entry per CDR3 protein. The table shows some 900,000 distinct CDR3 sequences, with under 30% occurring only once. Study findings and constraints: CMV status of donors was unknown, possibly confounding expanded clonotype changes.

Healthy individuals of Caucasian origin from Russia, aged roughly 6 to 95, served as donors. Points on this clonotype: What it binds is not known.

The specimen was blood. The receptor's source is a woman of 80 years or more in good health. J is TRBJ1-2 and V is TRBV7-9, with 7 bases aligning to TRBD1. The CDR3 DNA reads TGTGCCAGCAGCTGGACCTCGGGACAGACATATGGCTACACCTTC. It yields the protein CASSWTSGQTYGYTF. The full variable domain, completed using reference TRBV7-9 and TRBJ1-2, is DTGVSQNPRHKITKRGQNVTFRCDPISEHNRLYWYRQTLGQGPEFLTYFQNEAQLEKSRLLSDRFSAERPKGSFSTLEIQRTEQGDSAMYLCASSWTSGQTYGYTFGSGTRLTVV.